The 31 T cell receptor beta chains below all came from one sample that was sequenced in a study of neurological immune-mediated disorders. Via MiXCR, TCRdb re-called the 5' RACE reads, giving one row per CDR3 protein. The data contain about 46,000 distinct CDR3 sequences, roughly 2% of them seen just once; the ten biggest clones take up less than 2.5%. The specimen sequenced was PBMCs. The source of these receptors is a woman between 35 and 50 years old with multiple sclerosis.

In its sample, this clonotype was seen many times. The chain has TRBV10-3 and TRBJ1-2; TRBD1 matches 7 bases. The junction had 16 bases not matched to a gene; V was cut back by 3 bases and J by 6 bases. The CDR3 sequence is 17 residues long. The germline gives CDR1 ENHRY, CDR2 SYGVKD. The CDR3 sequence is CAISELRTGPARNGYTF. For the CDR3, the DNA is TGTGCCATCAGTGAACTCAGGACAGGCCCGGCGCGCAATGGCTACACCTTC.

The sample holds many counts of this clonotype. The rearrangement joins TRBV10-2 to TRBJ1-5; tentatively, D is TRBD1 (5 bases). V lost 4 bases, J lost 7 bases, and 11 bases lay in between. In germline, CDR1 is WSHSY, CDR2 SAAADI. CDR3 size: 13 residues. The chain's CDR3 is CASSGTRGQPQHF. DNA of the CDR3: TGCGCCAGCAGTGGGACAAGGGGCCAGCCCCAGCATTTT.

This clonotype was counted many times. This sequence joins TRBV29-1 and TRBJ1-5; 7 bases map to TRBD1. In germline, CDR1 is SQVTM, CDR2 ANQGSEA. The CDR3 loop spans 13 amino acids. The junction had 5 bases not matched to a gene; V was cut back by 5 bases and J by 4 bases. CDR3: CSVKQGLNQPQHF. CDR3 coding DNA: TGCAGCGTTAAACAGGGGTTGAATCAGCCCCAGCATTTT.

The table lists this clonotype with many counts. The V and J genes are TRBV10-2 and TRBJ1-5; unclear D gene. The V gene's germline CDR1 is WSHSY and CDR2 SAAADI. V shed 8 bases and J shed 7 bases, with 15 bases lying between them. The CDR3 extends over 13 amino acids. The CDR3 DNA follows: TGCGCCAGCCGAGGAGACAACATCCAGCCCCAGCATTTT. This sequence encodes CASRGDNIQPQHF.

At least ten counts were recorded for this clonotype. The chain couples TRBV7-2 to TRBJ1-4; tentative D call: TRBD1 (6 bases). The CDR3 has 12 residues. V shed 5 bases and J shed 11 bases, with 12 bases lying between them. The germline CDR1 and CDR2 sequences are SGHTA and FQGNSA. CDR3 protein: CASSETGWKLFF. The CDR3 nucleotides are TGTGCCAGCAGCGAAACAGGGTGGAAACTGTTTTTT.

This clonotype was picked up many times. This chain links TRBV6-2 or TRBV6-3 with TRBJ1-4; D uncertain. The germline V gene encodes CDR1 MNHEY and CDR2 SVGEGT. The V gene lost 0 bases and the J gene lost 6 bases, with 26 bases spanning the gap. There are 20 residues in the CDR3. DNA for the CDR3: TGTGCCAGCAGTTACTCGAGGCGAGTAATCCGGCCACTCCGTCATGAAAAACTGTTTTTT. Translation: CASSYSRRVIRPLRHEKLFF.

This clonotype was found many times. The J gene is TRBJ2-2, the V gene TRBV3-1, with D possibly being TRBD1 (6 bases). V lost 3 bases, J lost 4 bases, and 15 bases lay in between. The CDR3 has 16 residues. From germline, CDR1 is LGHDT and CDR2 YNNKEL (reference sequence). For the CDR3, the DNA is TGTGCCAGCAGCCAGGAACAGGGTGGCGGCACCGGGGAGCTGTTTTTT. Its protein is CASSQEQGGGTGELFF.

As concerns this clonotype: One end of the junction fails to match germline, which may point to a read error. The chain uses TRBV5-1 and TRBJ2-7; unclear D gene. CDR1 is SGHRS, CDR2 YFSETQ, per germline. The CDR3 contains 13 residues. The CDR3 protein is CASSLAVTYEKYF. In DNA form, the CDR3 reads TGCGCCAGCAGCTTGGCCGTGACCTACGAGAAGTACTTC.

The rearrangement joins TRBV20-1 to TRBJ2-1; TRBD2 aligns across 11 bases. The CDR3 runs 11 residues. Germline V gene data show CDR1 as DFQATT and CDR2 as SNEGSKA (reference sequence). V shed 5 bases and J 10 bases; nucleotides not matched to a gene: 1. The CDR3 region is CSAGTSGEQFF. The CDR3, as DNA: TGCAGTGCTGGGACTAGCGGCGAGCAGTTCTTC.

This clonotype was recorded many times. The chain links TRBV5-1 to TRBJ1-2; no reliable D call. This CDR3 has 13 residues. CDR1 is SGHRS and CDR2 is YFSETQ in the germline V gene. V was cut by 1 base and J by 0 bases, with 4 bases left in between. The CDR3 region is CASSLSPNYGYTF. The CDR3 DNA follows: TGCGCCAGCAGCTTGTCTCCTAACTATGGCTACACCTTC.

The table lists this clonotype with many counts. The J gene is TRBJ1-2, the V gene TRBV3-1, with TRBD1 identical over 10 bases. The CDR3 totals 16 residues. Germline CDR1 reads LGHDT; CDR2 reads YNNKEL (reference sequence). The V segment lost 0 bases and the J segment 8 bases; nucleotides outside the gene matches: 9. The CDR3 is CASSQDRTGGWSGYTF. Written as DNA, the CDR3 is TGTGCCAGCAGCCAAGATAGGACAGGGGGATGGTCGGGCTACACCTTC. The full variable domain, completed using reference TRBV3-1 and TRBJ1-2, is DTAVSQTPKYLVTQMGNDKSIKCEQNLGHDTMYWYKQDSKKFLKIMFSYNNKELIINETVPNRFSPKSPDKAHLNLHINSLELGDSAVYFCASSQDRTGGWSGYTFGSGTRLTVV.

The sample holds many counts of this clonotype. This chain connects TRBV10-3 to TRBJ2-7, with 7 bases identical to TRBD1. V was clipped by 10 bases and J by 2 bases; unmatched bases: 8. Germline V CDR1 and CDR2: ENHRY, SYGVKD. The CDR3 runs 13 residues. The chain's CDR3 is CATVGQATYEQYF. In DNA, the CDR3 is TGTGCCACCGTCGGACAGGCGACCTACGAGCAGTACTTC.

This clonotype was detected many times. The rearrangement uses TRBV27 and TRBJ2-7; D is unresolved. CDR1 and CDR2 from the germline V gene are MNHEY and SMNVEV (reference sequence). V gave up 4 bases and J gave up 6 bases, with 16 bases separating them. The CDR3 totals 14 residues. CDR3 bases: TGTGCCAGCAGTTATCAGGCGATGCTGAGCGAGCAGTACTTC. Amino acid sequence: CASSYQAMLSEQYF.

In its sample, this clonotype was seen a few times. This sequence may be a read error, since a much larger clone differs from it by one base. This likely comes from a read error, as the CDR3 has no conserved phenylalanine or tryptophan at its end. The CDR3 DNA sequence: TGCGCCAGCAGCCGTGGTTCATACAATGAGCAGTTCTGC. Translating gives CASSRGSYNEQFC. The chain carries TRBV5-1 and TRBJ2-1; no reliable D call. The CDR3 contains 13 residues. Germline-derived CDR1 and CDR2 are SGHRS and YFSETQ. V shed 4 bases and J shed 4 bases, with 9 bases lying between them.

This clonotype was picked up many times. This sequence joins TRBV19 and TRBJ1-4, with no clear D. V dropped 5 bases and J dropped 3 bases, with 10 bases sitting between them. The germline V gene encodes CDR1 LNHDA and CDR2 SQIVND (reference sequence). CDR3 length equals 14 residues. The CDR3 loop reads CASSLWASNEKLFF. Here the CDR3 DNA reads TGTGCCAGTAGTTTGTGGGCGTCTAATGAAAAACTGTTTTTT. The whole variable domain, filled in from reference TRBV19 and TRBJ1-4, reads DGGITQSPKYLFRKEGQNVTLSCEQNLNHDAMYWYRQDPGQGLRLIYYSQIVNDFQKGDIAEGYSVSREKKESFPLTVTSAQKNPTAFYLCASSLWASNEKLFFGSGTQLSVL.

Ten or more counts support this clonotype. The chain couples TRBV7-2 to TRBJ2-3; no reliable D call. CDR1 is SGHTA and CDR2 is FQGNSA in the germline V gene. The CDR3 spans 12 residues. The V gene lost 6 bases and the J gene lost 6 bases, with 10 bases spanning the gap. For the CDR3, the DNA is TGTGCCAGCAGTCGCGACCTGGATACGCAGTATTTT. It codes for CASSRDLDTQYF.

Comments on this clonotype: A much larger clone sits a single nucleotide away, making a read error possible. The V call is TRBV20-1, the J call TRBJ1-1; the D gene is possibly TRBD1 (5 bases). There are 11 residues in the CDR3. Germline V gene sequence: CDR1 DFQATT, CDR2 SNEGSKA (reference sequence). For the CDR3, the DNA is TGCAGTGCGCGGGGGAACACTGCAGCTTTCTTT. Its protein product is CSARGNTAAFF.

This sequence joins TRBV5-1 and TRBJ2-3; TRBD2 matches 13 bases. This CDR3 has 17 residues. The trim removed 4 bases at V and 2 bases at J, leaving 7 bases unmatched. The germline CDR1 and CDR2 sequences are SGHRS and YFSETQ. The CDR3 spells CASSHGLAGVFTDTQYF. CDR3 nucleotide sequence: TGCGCCAGCAGCCATGGACTAGCGGGGGTGTTCACAGATACGCAGTATTTT.

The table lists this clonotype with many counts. The CDR3 protein is CSAMEAFGTDTQYF. The DNA for the CDR3 is TGCAGTGCTATGGAGGCCTTTGGCACAGATACGCAGTATTTT. The V gene is TRBV20-1, the J gene TRBJ2-3, with D possibly TRBD2 on 5 matching bases. Germline CDR1 and CDR2: DFQATT and SNEGSKA (reference sequence). This CDR3 is 14 amino acids long. V was shortened by 4 bases and J by 1 base, with 12 bases between the two germline ends.

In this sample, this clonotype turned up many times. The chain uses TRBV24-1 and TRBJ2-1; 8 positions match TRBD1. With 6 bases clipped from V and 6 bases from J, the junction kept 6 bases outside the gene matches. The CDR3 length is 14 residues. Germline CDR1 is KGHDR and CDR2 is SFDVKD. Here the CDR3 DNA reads TGTGCCACCAGTTCACCGACAGGGGTCAATGAGCAGTTCTTC. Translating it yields CATSSPTGVNEQFF.

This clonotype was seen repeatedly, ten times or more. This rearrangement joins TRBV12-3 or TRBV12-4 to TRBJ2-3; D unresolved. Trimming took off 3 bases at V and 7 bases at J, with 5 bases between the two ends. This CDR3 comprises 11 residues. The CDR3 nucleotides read TGTGCCAGCAGTTTCTCGTATACGCAGTATTTT. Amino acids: CASSFSYTQYF.

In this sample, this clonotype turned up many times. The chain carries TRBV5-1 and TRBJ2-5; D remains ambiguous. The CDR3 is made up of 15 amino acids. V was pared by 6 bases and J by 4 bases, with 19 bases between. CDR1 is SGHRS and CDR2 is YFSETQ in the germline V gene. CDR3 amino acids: CASTSRPGRTETQYF. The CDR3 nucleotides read TGCGCCAGCACCAGTCGCCCCGGTCGTACAGAGACCCAGTACTTC.

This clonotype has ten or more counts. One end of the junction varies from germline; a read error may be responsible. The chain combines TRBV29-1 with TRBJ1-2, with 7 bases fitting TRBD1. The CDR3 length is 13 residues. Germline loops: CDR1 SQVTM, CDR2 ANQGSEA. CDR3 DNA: TGCAGCGTTGAAGATGAAGGCAGGGGGGGCTACACTTTC. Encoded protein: CSVEDEGRGGYTF.

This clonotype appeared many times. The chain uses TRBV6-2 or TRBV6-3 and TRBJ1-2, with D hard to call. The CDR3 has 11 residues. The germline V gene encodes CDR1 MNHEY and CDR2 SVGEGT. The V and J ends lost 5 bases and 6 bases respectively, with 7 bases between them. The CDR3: CASSGLHGYTF. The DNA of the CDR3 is TGTGCCAGCAGTGGGCTCCATGGCTACACCTTC.

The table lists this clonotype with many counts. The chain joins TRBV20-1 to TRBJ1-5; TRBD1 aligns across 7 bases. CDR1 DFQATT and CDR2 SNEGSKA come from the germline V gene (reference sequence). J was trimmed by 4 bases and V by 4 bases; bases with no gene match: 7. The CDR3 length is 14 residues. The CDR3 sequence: CSANIQGRNQPQHF. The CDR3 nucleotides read TGCAGTGCTAATATACAGGGGAGAAATCAGCCCCAGCATTTT.

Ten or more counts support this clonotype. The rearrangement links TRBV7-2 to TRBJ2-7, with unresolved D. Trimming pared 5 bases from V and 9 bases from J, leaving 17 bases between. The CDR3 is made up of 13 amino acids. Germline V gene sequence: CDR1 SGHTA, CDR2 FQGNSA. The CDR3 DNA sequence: TGTGCCAGCAGCCAGAGAACCTTAGCAAGGCAGTACTTC. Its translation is CASSQRTLARQYF. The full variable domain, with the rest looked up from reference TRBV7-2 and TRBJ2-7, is GAGVSQSPSNKVTEKGKDVELRCDPISGHTALYWYRQSLGQGLEFLIYFQGNSAPDKSGLPSDRFSAERTGGSVSTLTIQRTQQEDSAVYLCASSQRTLARQYFGPGTRLTVT.

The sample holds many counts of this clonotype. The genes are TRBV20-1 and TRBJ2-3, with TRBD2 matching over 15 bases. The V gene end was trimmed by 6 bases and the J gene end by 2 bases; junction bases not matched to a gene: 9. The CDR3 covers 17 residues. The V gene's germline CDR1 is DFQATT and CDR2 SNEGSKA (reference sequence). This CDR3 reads CSAPGTSGGYHTDTQYF. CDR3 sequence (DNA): TGCAGTGCGCCCGGGACTAGCGGGGGGTATCACACAGATACGCAGTATTTT.

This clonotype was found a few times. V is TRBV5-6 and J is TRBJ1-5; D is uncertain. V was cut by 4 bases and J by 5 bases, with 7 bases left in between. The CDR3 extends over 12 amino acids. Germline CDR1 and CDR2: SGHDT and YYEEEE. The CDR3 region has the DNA TGTGCCAGCAGCGCGTCACATCAGCCCCAGCATTTT. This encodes CASSASHQPQHF.

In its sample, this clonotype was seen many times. The chain's CDR3 is CSVREAYTQYF. CDR3 coding DNA: TGCAGCGTCAGGGAGGCCTATACGCAGTATTTT. This chain uses TRBV29-1 with TRBJ2-3; the D gene is possibly TRBD2 (6 bases). V lost 6 bases to trimming and J lost 7 bases, with 11 bases between them. The CDR3 is 11 residues long. From germline, CDR1 is SQVTM and CDR2 ANQGSEA.

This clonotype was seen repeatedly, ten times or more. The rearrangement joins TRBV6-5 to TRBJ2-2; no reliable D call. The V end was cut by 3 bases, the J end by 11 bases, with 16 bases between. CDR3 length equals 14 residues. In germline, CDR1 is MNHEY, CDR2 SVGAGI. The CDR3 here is CASSYGVPGFELFF. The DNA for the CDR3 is TGTGCCAGCAGTTATGGGGTCCCAGGTTTTGAGCTGTTTTTT.

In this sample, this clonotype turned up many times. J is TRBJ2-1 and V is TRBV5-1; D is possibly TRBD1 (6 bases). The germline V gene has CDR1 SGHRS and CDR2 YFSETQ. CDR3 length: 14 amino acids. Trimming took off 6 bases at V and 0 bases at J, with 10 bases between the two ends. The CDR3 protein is CASTDSRSYNEQFF. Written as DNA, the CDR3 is TGCGCCAGCACGGACAGCCGCTCCTACAATGAGCAGTTCTTC.